This T cell receptor beta chain was identified in a study of T-cell memory formation after mild COVID-19. Study-wide findings and caveats: Cross-reactive memory seemingly joined, as some responding clones were found in pre-infection memory. Contracting CD4+ clones sat mainly in CM and EM; CD8+ in EMRA. Clones shrinking from day 15 to 85 showed even CD4/CD8 mixes; later expanders tilted CD4+.

MiXCR, applied by TCRdb to the 5' RACE reads, yields one record per CDR3 protein. The sample contains about 260,000 distinct CDR3 sequences, approximately 15% of which appear only once. Note on this clonotype: Its antigen is as yet unknown.

The CDR3 is 17 amino acids. The V end lost 5 bases, the J end lost 0 bases, and 18 bases lay between the germline ends. CDR1 and CDR2 from the germline V gene are SGHRS and YFSETQ. Specimen: PBMCs or a T cell subset sorted from them (not recorded which). The chain joins TRBV5-1 to TRBJ2-1; D is possibly TRBD1 (6 bases). This clonotype was obtained from a man between 18 and 35 years old who had mild COVID-19 (a few samples of this study predate the infection). Cell type and time point are not known. The CDR3 nucleotides are TGCGCCAGCAGAGACCGCCCTGACAGGTTCTCCTACAATGAGCAGTTCTTC. It codes for CASRDRPDRFSYNEQFF. Drawing the rest from reference TRBV5-1 and TRBJ2-1, the complete variable domain is KAGVTQTPRYLIKTRGQQVTLSCSPISGHRSVSWYQQTPGQGLQFLFEYFSETQRNKGNFPGRFSGRQFSNSRSEMNVSTLELGDSALYLCASRDRPDRFSYNEQFFGPGTRLTVL.